The subject of this entry is one TCR beta chain. This clone was picked up one time. The specificity of this receptor is unknown. Per-base quality was not reported, and no clone a single base away is much larger than it. CDR1 and CDR2 were assigned from the germline V gene (reference sequence) as GTSNPN and SVGIG. Spanning cysteine to phenylalanine, the CDR3 consists of 14 amino acids. The sequence is cut down to CDR3 DNA, 42 bases in frame from base 1. V drops 3 bases and J drops 2 bases, leaving 13 bases in between. The entry originates in a study of cytomegalovirus exposure and HLA in healthy donors (dated by TCRdb to about 2017). Context from the whole study: An earlier analysis of several hundred of the donors reported 250 to 300 Gb of sequence data and around 120 million unique TCR beta sequences from 150 million to 200 million T cells. The number of typed donors differed by locus: roughly 629-630 for A, B, C, DRB1 and DQB1; some 540 for DQA1; 606 for DPA1; and about 470 for DPB1. Several DR-DQ haplotypes were treated as single units for association and clustering because of strong linkage in the cohort. The study aimed to test whether signatures of past pathogen exposure could be identified by cataloging public T cell receptors. Of the 398 genotyped donors, 81% were placed in the genetic ancestry cluster associated with self-reported Caucasian donors. A later genetic analysis used genome-wide SNP genotypes for about three fifths of the roughly 700 donors, treating that subset as a discovery cohort. In a later analysis, previously published TCR beta repertoires from 666 donors were re-analyzed and high-resolution HLA genotyping was added so that TCR occurrence patterns could be studied. To predict cytomegalovirus infection status, the study brought together high-throughput TCR immunosequencing, statistical association of individual TCRs with disease status, and machine learning. Class I and class II HLA loci were covered by the typing at four-digit resolution. Rather than drawing on any new phenotypic data, the later analysis identified candidate immune exposures from TCR beta sequences and the way those sequences occurred across donors. Every repertoire in the discovery cohort had been generated on one and the same sequencing platform. In addition to the first cohort of around 670 subjects, a separate validation cohort of 100 to 150 different subjects was used. Using immunosequencing, the study profiled T cell repertoires from around 680 subjects and related those repertoires to cytomegalovirus serostatus. In an earlier analysis of a few hundred of the donors, high-throughput TCR beta sequencing was used to judge whether each TCR beta V gene segment behaved as functional or pseudogenic. Donor age, sex, ethnicity and CMV serostatus were collected together with the repertoire data. Roughly 290 gigabases of sequencing data and around 90 million unique TCR sequences made up an early release that covered around 640 HLA-typed donors. Across about 380 genotyped donors of the cohort, an average of roughly 230,000 unique TCR beta nucleotide sequences per donor were sequenced, and roughly 17% of those sequences were non-productive. Paper-wide results and their limitations: A further reported finding was that TCR beta sequences accurately predicted the HLA-A and HLA-B alleles for most subjects in the first cohort. Fewer than 20 rarely observed V segments, including chromosome 9 orphons, were excluded from the earlier analysis of a few hundred of the donors because counts were too low. Sequencing depth was assumed to be roughly uniform across donors in the presence/absence analyses, though that assumption may not hold. A cluster of highly shared sequence variants was judged likely to represent a technical artifact of the sequencing pipeline. A few of the identified cytomegalovirus-associated TCR beta chains were confirmed in vitro to be specific for cytomegalovirus antigens. The authors suggested that the approach could potentially be extended to other disease states and immunological phenotypes. In both the original and validation cohorts, the classifier was reported to diagnose cytomegalovirus status with high specificity and sensitivity. In a later analysis, some 17,000 TCR beta sequences were associated with specific HLA alleles at a false discovery rate of 0.05. According to a later genetic analysis, donors in an Asian-associated ancestry cluster had fewer N-insertions in productive TCRs than the roughly 670-donor mean. In this cohort, only TCR beta chains were sequenced, and detectable features were limited by the absence of alpha or paired-chain data. The 87-base-pair reads could not distinguish some IMGT-functional V segments, including TRBV6-2 and TRBV6-3, so those segments were excluded. The study listed 150 to 200 TCR beta chains as associated with cytomegalovirus. While some public TCRs were present in many individuals, most TCR sequences turned up only very rarely across donors. According to a later analysis, TCR association rates differed among HLA loci, with DRB1 alleles showing the most associated TCRs and HLA-C alleles showing the fewest. In a later analysis, HLA-associated TCR beta chains showed more clonal expansion and lower generation probabilities than non-associated chains that were equally common. V-gene and J-gene trimming of TCR beta chains was associated with a missense DCLRE1C variant in a later genetic analysis, and the association was replicated in an independent cohort. Broadly in line with IMGT annotations, most TCR beta V segments showed up in productive rearrangements about 87% or about 30% of the time in an earlier analysis of about 500 of the donors. HLA typing was unavailable for some donors at each locus, so association tests used only the typed subset. When HLA alleles, especially DR and DQ, strongly co-occurred, attributing TCR associations to individual alleles was difficult. According to a later analysis, most CMV-associated TCR beta chains appeared to be HLA-restricted, and the HLA associations seemed to be driven largely by CMV exposure. Correlated functional status among segregating V segments might reflect linkage disequilibrium, but an unknown experimental factor could not be ruled out. CMV serostatus was the only immune exposure information available for the cohort. Several of the top co-occurrence clusters appeared to be linked to parvovirus B19, influenza, CMV and Epstein-Barr virus, according to a later analysis.

Libraries were prepared through the immunoSEQ multiplex PCR assay. For the multiplex PCR, a mixture combining 60 forward primers for TCR Vbeta segments and 13 reverse primers for TCR Jbeta segments was used. The CDR3 region of rearranged TCR beta genes was amplified from genomic DNA by a multiplex PCR assay. The Illumina HiSeq System was used to sequence the amplified TCR beta libraries as 87-base-pair reads. Concerning the study's data processing: Across the roughly 600 repertoires, a later analysis counted approximately 75 million unique TCR beta chains, 8.5 million to 12 million of which were shared by at least two donors. Raw reads were error-corrected and collapsed into unique sequences with a nearest-neighbor algorithm that merged closely related sequences to remove PCR and sequencing errors. V, D and J gene segments were assigned by aligning CDR3 sequences to IMGT reference sequences. For a sequence to be retained, at least a six-nucleotide match to both a V gene segment and a J gene segment was required. A rearrangement was called productive if the CDR3 had no stop codons and remained in frame with V and J, and every other rearrangement was called non-productive. CDR3 was defined by IMGT convention, running from the second conserved V-encoded cysteine to the conserved J-encoded phenylalanine. The earlier analysis of about 570 of the donors excluded any sequence lacking an unambiguous match to a single V gene segment. An earlier analysis of some 500 of the donors classified V segments as functional when productive rearrangements were above 56.7% and as segregating when the standard deviation between donors was above 5%. A statistical classification framework was developed to diagnose cytomegalovirus status using the catalog of TCR beta chain sequences. V and J gene assignment, in a later analysis, came from comparing TCR nucleotide sequences with IMGT/GENE-DB human TR gene sequences. Using the TCRdist pipeline, a later analysis assigned CDR3 sequences along with most-parsimonious VDJ recombination scenarios. In a later analysis, each TCR beta chain was defined by its CDR3 amino acid sequence together with its V-gene family, and reads without a unique V-gene family were excluded. In a later analysis, a few hundred highly shared, low-generation-probability nucleotide sequences were removed to address suspected cross-contamination and a sequencing artifact. A later analysis calculated a clonal expansion index for each public chain from normalized within-repertoire ranks of inferred template counts. In a later analysis, generation probabilities were computed using a VDJ recombination model fitted to out-of-frame rearrangements, and the results were checked against IGoR. Hypergeometric tests were used in a later analysis to score TCR-TCR, TCR-HLA and TCR-CMV co-occurrence, with a repertoire-size bias correction applied to the TCR pairs. False discovery rates were estimated in a later analysis by permuting HLA or CMV assignments 20 times. A later analysis grouped co-occurring TCRs with DBSCAN, adding TCRdist sequence similarity when clustering within HLA-allele-positive subsets. Repertoires with fewer than 30,000 or more than 120,000 public chains were left out of co-occurrence clustering, as were about 5 repertoires with anomalous nucleotide sharing. TCRdb stores this immuneACCESS table with in-frame sequences only. Part of the clones is absent; in the studies checked, under half of the shortfall reflects unresolved V genes, and no reason is known for the rest. V, J and clone size are those of that table, while D and trimming were read from the DNA. The table for this sample lists about 130,000 clones; under 90% of them were counted only once. About 3.7% of the sample goes to the ten largest clones.

The cohort was made up of around 720 healthy bone marrow donors. All cohort members were sampled while nominally healthy, although unrecorded immune exposures were likely present. The donor tested CMV seropositive, placing the donor among the 250 to 350 seropositive members of the cohort. Every donor gave a peripheral blood sample, and the peripheral blood mononuclear cells from that sample were used for TCR beta sequencing. The Qiagen DNeasy Blood Extraction Kit was used to extract genomic DNA from the blood cell samples. The sample was PBMCs. This receptor was identified in a woman in her thirties or forties in good health and CMV-seropositive. Recombination connected TRBV30 to TRBJ1-2; possibly the D gene is TRBD1, per 5 matching bases. The nucleotide sequence reads as follows: TGTGCCTGGAGCCGAATGACAGAAAACTATGGCTACACCTTC. Its protein is CAWSRMTENYGYTF.